This T cell receptor (beta chain) was recovered during a study of cytotoxic CD8 clonotypes in ibrutinib-treated CLL. At the level of the study: Once treatment had gone on for a median of roughly eleven months, range 6 to 36, response samples were drawn. A mean of approximately 260,000 productive templates and tens of thousands of productive rearrangements was obtained per sample. Study results and limitations: Clonality correlated strongly with circulating CD8+ T cells and exceeded age-matched healthy donors at baseline.

TCR beta libraries used 2 to 2.5 micrograms of genomic DNA from cryopreserved PBMCs. The CDR3 has 13 residues. Germline loops: CDR1 SNHLY, CDR2 FYNNEI. V shed 8 bases, J shed 2 bases, and the junction held 3 bases outside the gene matches. TCRdb keeps only in-frame clones here, not all; method: immunoSEQ multiplex PCR. The repertoire holds some 290,000 clones, with just under 80% as singletons. In the case of this clone: The antigen remains undetermined.

Sequences were derived from PBMCs, sampled before ibrutinib treatment. The sequence derives from a human donor with chronic lymphocytic leukemia. V is TRBV2 and J is TRBJ1-5, with TRBD1 matching over 7 bases. CDR3 sequence: CASDRVGNQPQHF. In DNA form, the CDR3 reads TGTGCCAGCGACAGGGTAGGCAATCAGCCCCAGCATTTT.